The rows below give T cell receptor beta chains drawn from one sample of a study of molecular identifiers for immune sequencing clone quantification. A single record per CDR3 protein comes from TCRdb applying MiXCR to the PCR reads. This sample carries under 600,000 distinct CDR3 sequences, around 23% of them seen once, and the ten largest clones take 0.76%. The material sequenced was naive CD8+ T cells from blood, with Jurkat cell RNA spiked in. These receptors all stem from a human donor in good health. Some libraries in this study had Jurkat cell RNA spiked in. Each CDR3 is given with its conserved first and last residue. Each record gives: J gene, D gene, V gene, CDR3 length, clone size, CDR3 protein, CDR3 DNA. D genes are given only for firm matches. Size is stated for part of the rows, as once, few or many counts, or as a class when the clone is expanded.

TRBJ1-1 TRBD1 TRBV12-3/TRBV12-4 14 . CASSRRGRGAEAFF TGTGCCAGCAGTCGTAGGGGGCGCGGGGCTGAAGCTTTCTTT
TRBJ2-3 TRBD1 TRBV7-8 19 . CASSLARFGTGGGTDTQYF TGTGCCAGCAGCTTAGCGCGTTTCGGGACAGGGGGTGGAACAGATACGCAGTATTTT
TRBJ2-2 TRBD1 TRBV28 15 . CASSPQGQATGELFF TGTGCCAGCAGTCCCCAGGGACAGGCCACCGGGGAGCTGTTTTTT
TRBJ2-3 TRBD2 TRBV9 18 . CASSLGGSGTPYTDTQYF TGTGCCAGCAGTTTAGGGGGTAGCGGGACGCCTTACACAGATACGCAGTATTTT
TRBJ1-2 . TRBV7-9 17 many CASSLKIGTNANYGYTF TGTGCCAGCAGCTTAAAGATCGGGACAAATGCTAACTATGGCTACACCTTC
TRBJ2-2 . TRBV24-1 12 many CATGRNTGELFF TGTGCCACCGGCAGAAACACCGGGGAGCTGTTTTTT
TRBJ2-2 . TRBV19 15 few CASSTRTELSGELFF TGTGCCAGTAGTACCCGGACAGAACTGTCCGGGGAGCTGTTTTTT
TRBJ1-6 . TRBV7-9 14 few CASSLVGAGESLHF TGTGCCAGCAGCTTAGTTGGGGCCGGGGAATCCCTCCACTTT
TRBJ2-7 . TRBV30 12 many CAWSAQRNEQYF TGTGCCTGGAGTGCCCAGAGGAACGAGCAGTACTTC
TRBJ2-5 TRBD2 TRBV11-2 14 . CASSIPSGEETQYF TGTGCCAGCAGCATACCTAGCGGGGAAGAGACCCAGTACTTC
TRBJ2-5 . TRBV25-1 13 . CASSESLAETQYF TGTGCCAGCAGTGAATCCCTGGCTGAGACCCAGTACTTC
TRBJ1-2 . TRBV4-1 16 . CASSQDGTGYNYGNTF TGCGCCAGCAGCCAAGATGGAACAGGGTACAACTATGGCAACACCTTC
TRBJ1-1 . TRBV30 13 . CAWIGEPNTEAFF TGTGCCTGGATCGGGGAGCCGAACACTGAAGCTTTCTTT
TRBJ2-3 . TRBV27 14 . CAGSTEPRSGTQYF TGTGCCGGCAGTACGGAGCCCCGGAGCGGTACGCAGTATTTT
TRBJ1-4 . TRBV6-5 13 many CASSHTTNEKLFF TGTGCCAGCAGTCATACAACTAATGAAAAACTGTTTTTT
TRBJ2-1 TRBD1 TRBV24-1 20 few CATSATPVDRFDSYYNEQFF TGTGCCACCAGTGCCACCCCGGTGGACAGGTTTGACTCGTATTACAATGAGCAGTTCTTC
TRBJ2-7 . TRBV6-2/TRBV6-3 14 . CASSYQGSYYEQYF TGTGCCAGCAGTTATCAGGGTTCTTACTACGAGCAGTACTTC
TRBJ2-7 TRBD1 TRBV20-1 13 few CSARGDRGYEQYF TGCAGTGCTAGGGGGGACAGGGGCTACGAGCAGTACTTC
TRBJ1-2 . TRBV4-3 14 . CASSQGGSRGGYTF TGCGCCAGCAGCCAAGGGGGGTCAAGAGGCGGCTACACCTTC
TRBJ2-7 TRBD2 TRBV29-1 20 . CSANGAAGTDNASGGPEQYF TGCAGCGCGAATGGGGCCGCCGGGACAGATAATGCTAGCGGGGGACCCGAGCAGTACTTC
TRBJ2-7 . TRBV29-1 12 many CSVDTPTYEQYF TGCAGCGTAGATACACCAACCTACGAGCAGTACTTC
TRBJ2-7 . TRBV7-8 13 many CASSLGEWNEQYF TGTGCCAGCAGCTTGGGGGAATGGAACGAGCAGTACTTC
TRBJ1-1 . TRBV27 13 many CASSLQVNTEAFF TGTGCCAGCAGTTTACAGGTGAACACTGAAGCTTTCTTT
TRBJ2-1 TRBD2 TRBV12-3/TRBV12-4 16 few CASSLTGLAGTNEQFF TGTGCCAGCAGTTTAACAGGGCTAGCGGGAACCAATGAGCAGTTCTTC
TRBJ2-7 TRBD1 TRBV2 15 . CASSTTGTGRDEQYF TGTGCCAGCAGTACCACCGGGACAGGGCGGGACGAGCAGTACTTC
TRBJ2-3 . TRBV5-1 14 many CATSDWGYTDTQYF TGCGCCACCTCGGACTGGGGATACACAGATACGCAGTATTTT
TRBJ2-7 . TRBV23-1 13 many CASSLPAIYEQYF TGCGCCAGCAGTCTGCCAGCGATCTACGAGCAGTACTTC
TRBJ1-5 . TRBV7-2 12 many CASSLGSQPQHF TGTGCCAGCAGCTTGGGGAGTCAGCCCCAGCATTTT
TRBJ2-7 TRBD1 TRBV4-3 14 . CASSQDWTGAEQYF TGCGCCAGCAGCCAAGATTGGACAGGGGCTGAGCAGTACTTC